This T cell receptor (beta chain) was recorded in a study of blood T cell repertoires in COVID-19. Losses at the gene ends were 11 bases for V and 1 base for J; bases not matched to a gene: 5. Germline V gene lookup returns CDR1 LGHDT and CDR2 YNNKEL (reference sequence). This CDR3 has 14 amino acids. Assay used: immunoSEQ multiplex PCR; TCRdb lists only in-frame clones, some missing. The profile covers tens of thousands of clones, with approximately 89% appearing a single time and less than 2.5% taken by the ten largest. J is TRBJ2-3 and V is TRBV3-1 (or the pseudogene TRBV3-2); 11 bases match TRBD1. The receptor comes from a man aged 50-60 years with acute or convalescent COVID-19. Sequenced input: peripheral blood. The DNA of the CDR3 is TGTGCCTCCGGACAGGGGGCAGGCACAGATACGCAGTATTTT. Amino acids: CASGQGAGTDTQYF.